This paragraph covers one T cell receptor beta chain sequence. Sequencing was performed with immunoSEQ multiplex PCR; in TCRdb, only in-frame clones are kept and a portion is missing. The data show about 70,000 clones, about 94% seen once. This CDR3 comprises 14 residues. The V gene's germline CDR1 is MNHEY and CDR2 SVGAGI. V shed 0 bases, J shed 4 bases, and the junction held 2 bases outside the gene matches. The data originate from a study of technical replicates of blood from a handful of donors. The TCR was taken from a human donor in good health. Sample: T cells isolated from PBMCs. The chain uses TRBV6-5 and TRBJ1-1, with TRBD1 identical over 7 bases. For the CDR3, the DNA is TGTGCCAGCAGTTACTCGGAGGGGGCCACTGAAGCTTTCTTT. Amino acids: CASSYSEGATEAFF.